This passage covers 7 T cell receptor beta chains from one sample sequenced in a study of regulatory T cells in long-lasting Graves disease. For TCR beta, libraries came from iRepertoire HTBI primers and Arm-PCR of CDR3 regions. TCRdb re-derived calls from the multiplex PCR reads in MiXCR, one entry per CDR3 protein. The sample shows roughly 300,000 distinct CDR3 sequences, around 20% of them seen only once. Stated time point: persistent/refractory GD, antithyroid drugs over 5 years with positive TRAb. Generation of the TCR library employed RNA extracted from PBMCs. The source was peripheral blood mononuclear cells (PBMCs), collected when the disease was refractory, from a patient treated with antithyroid drugs. These receptors were obtained from a female donor with Graves disease.

Details on this clonotype: A single base separates this from a much larger clone, so it may be a read error. The rearrangement links TRBV6-5 to TRBJ2-5; 9 bases agree with TRBD2. CDR3 length: 17 residues. Germline loops: CDR1 MNHEY, CDR2 SVGAGI. CDR3 residues: CASSYGLAGISRENQYF. For the CDR3, the DNA is TGTGCCAGCAGTTATGGGCTAGCGGGGATCTCCCGGGAGAACCAGTACTTC.

This clonotype is a singleton in its sample. J is TRBJ2-7 and V is TRBV7-9; D may be TRBD1 (6 bases). Germline CDR1 and CDR2: SEHNR and FQNEAQ (reference sequence). V dropped 3 bases and J dropped 6 bases, with 21 bases sitting between them. The CDR3 has 16 amino acids. The CDR3 coding sequence is TGTGCCAGCAGCTTCGGGCAGGCCGTACGAGGGGGCGAGCAGTACTTC. Translating it yields CASSFGQAVRGGEQYF.

V gene TRBV11-2 combines with J gene TRBJ1-6; D remains ambiguous. Trimming shortened V by 5 bases and J by 10 bases, and 9 bases separated the two germline ends. The CDR3 length is 12 residues. CDR1 is SGHAT and CDR2 is FQNNGV in the germline V gene. In DNA form, the CDR3 reads TGTGCCAGCAGCGAACCCAGGTCACCCCTCCACTTT. This sequence encodes CASSEPRSPLHF. The full variable domain, its missing parts supplied by reference TRBV11-2 and TRBJ1-6, is EAGVAQSPRYKIIEKRQSVAFWCNPISGHATLYWYQQILGQGPKLLIQFQNNGVVDDSQLPKDRFSAERLKGVDSTLKIQPAKLEDSAVYLCASSEPRSPLHFGNGTRLTVT.

This clonotype showed up many times. The V and J genes are TRBV7-8 and TRBJ2-5; TRBD2 aligns across 7 bases. The germline V gene encodes CDR1 SGHVS and CDR2 FQNEAQ. V lost 5 bases, J lost 1 base, and 4 bases stayed unmatched. CDR3 length: 14 residues. The CDR3 sequence is CASSRGRVQETQYF. The CDR3 DNA reads TGTGCCAGCAGCCGGGGGAGGGTCCAAGAGACCCAGTACTTC.

This clonotype was seen repeatedly, ten times or more. J is TRBJ1-6 and V is TRBV27; D might be TRBD1 (5 bases). This CDR3 has 20 residues. V lost 6 bases, J lost 0 bases, and 24 bases lay in between. Germline-derived CDR1 and CDR2 are MNHEY and SMNVEV (reference sequence). As DNA, the CDR3 is TGTGCCAGCAGACCTAGTCCGTACAGGCCCAAGAGCTCCTATAATTCACCCCTCCACTTT. It yields the protein CASRPSPYRPKSSYNSPLHF.

This clonotype appeared a few times. This chain connects TRBV28 to TRBJ2-1; TRBD1 agrees at 10 bases. The CDR3 covers 16 residues. The V and J ends lost 3 bases and 3 bases, in that order; junction bases with no gene match: 5. The V gene's germline CDR1 is MDHEN and CDR2 SYDVKM. In DNA form, the CDR3 reads TGTGCCAGCAGTTTGGGACAGGGGATTAACTACAATGAGCAGTTCTTC. Protein sequence: CASSLGQGINYNEQFF.

V is TRBV5-1 and J is TRBJ2-3, with TRBD2 matching 10 bases. Per germline, CDR1 SGHRS and CDR2 YFSETQ. The CDR3 runs to 16 residues. J gave up 8 bases and V 4 bases, and 13 bases lay outside the gene matches. CDR3 bases: TGCGCCAGCAGCACCTCAGCGGGGGGGGGATCGGGTACGCAGTATTTT. Translated, it gives CASSTSAGGGSGTQYF.